A single sample gave rise to the 23 T cell receptor beta chains below, sequenced in a study of metastatic and nonmetastatic thyroid tumors. Thyroid surgery was performed in patients who had received no treatment beforehand. MiXCR reprocessed the PCR reads for TCRdb. This table has some 31,000 clones, 7% to 9% appearing once. Material for sequencing was blood. The source is a female donor with papillary thyroid cancer or a benign thyroid nodule (not recorded which). Some clones in this sample may be carry-over from other donors' samples.

This clone was recorded at least ten times. CDR3 sequence reads: CASSVAISVFGNSPLHF. The CDR3 DNA sequence: TGTGCCAGCAGCGTAGCTATATCGGTTTTTGGGAATTCACCCCTCCACTTT. The chain joins TRBV9 to TRBJ1-6, with D unclear. This CDR3 is built from 17 residues. The germline V gene has CDR1 SGDLS and CDR2 YYNGEE. Trimming cost V 0 bases and J 7 bases, with 17 bases left between them.

This clone has ten or more counts. The conserved final phenylalanine or tryptophan is absent from the CDR3, which likely points to a read error. The chain joins TRBV3-1 to TRBJ2-3; D is ambiguous. The CDR3 is 15 amino acids. The germline V gene encodes CDR1 LGHDT and CDR2 YNNKEL (reference sequence). Between the trimmed V and J ends, which lost 4 bases and 4 bases, there was a span of 15 bases. The CDR3 nucleotides are TGTGCCAGCAGCCCGTACCCCTCCGGGCCAGATACGCAGTATCTT. Translated, it gives CASSPYPSGPDTQYL.

The table lists this clone with many counts. The gene calls are TRBV5-6 and TRBJ2-1; 9 bases align to TRBD1. The CDR3 runs 18 residues. Germline loops: CDR1 SGHDT, CDR2 YYEEEE. V gave up 0 bases and J gave up 1 base; unmatched junction bases: 8. In DNA, the CDR3 is TGTGCCAGCAGCTTGGCGGATCACAGGGGGCTTTCCTACAATGAGCAGTTCTTC. Amino acid sequence: CASSLADHRGLSYNEQFF.

This clone occurred many times. This chain connects TRBV27 to TRBJ1-2, with D perhaps matching TRBD1 (5 bases). The CDR3 contains 16 residues. CDR1 and CDR2 from the germline V gene are MNHEY and SMNVEV (reference sequence). The V end was cut by 2 bases, the J end by 0 bases, with 13 bases between. The CDR3 coding sequence is TGTGCCAGCAGTTTACAGGGTTGGGGCACTAACTATGGCTACACCTTC. Amino acids: CASSLQGWGTNYGYTF.

There are a few counts of this clone. A much larger clone differs by one base, so this may be a read error. The rearrangement links TRBV12-3 or TRBV12-4 to TRBJ2-5, with D possibly being TRBD1 or TRBD2 (5 bases each). V was shortened by 7 bases and J by 7 bases, with 19 bases between the two germline ends. The CDR3 sequence is 14 residues long. The CDR3, as DNA: TGTGCCAGCACCCGGTTGGGGGACCTCGGGACCCAGTACTTC. Its protein product is CASTRLGDLGTQYF.

This clone has ten or more counts. The CDR3 protein is CASSPGTVYGYTF. CDR3 DNA sequence: TGTGCCAGCAGTCCTGGGACAGTCTATGGCTACACCTTC. The V call is TRBV12-3 or TRBV12-4, the J call TRBJ1-2, with 7 bases that match TRBD1. The length of the CDR3 is 13 residues. V shed 5 bases, J shed 4 bases, and the junction held 4 bases outside the gene matches.

For this clone: A much larger clone sits a single nucleotide away, making a read error possible. The CDR3 DNA reads TGTGCCTGGAGTCCGGGGCGGCGGCCCCAGCATTTT. Translated, it gives CAWSPGRRPQHF. The chain recombines TRBV30 with TRBJ1-5; a possible D gene is TRBD1 (5 bases). CDR1 is GTSNPN, CDR2 SVGIG, per germline (reference sequence). This CDR3 spans 12 amino acids. V was cut by 2 bases and J by 9 bases, with 11 bases left in between.

The sample holds many counts of this clone. This chain links TRBV10-3 with TRBJ2-5, with a possible D match to TRBD2 (7 bases). The germline V gene has CDR1 ENHRY and CDR2 SYGVKD. The V end lost 3 bases, the J end lost 2 bases, and 13 bases lay between the germline ends. This CDR3 has 15 amino acids. Here the CDR3 reads CAISDEGGRQETQYF. CDR3 coding DNA: TGTGCCATCAGTGACGAGGGGGGGCGACAAGAGACCCAGTACTTC.

This clone has ten or more counts. Within the sample, other DNA sequences also encode this same CDR3. The chain joins TRBV3-1 to TRBJ1-2, with 7 positions matching TRBD1. CDR1 and CDR2 (germline): LGHDT, YNNKEL (reference sequence). The CDR3 extends over 14 amino acids. V shed 5 bases, J shed 3 bases, and the junction held 6 bases outside the gene matches. The CDR3 sequence is CASSGTGTDYGYTF. In nucleotides, the CDR3 is TGTGCCAGCAGCGGGACCGGGACAGACTATGGCTACACCTTC.

This clone was seen at least ten times. This rearrangement joins TRBV25-1 to TRBJ1-1; D possibly corresponds to TRBD1 (5 bases). V was clipped by 5 bases and J by 0 bases, with 10 bases between them. The germline gives CDR1 MGHDK, CDR2 SYGVNS. The CDR3 is 14 amino acids. This CDR3 reads CASSLGHLNTEAFF. The CDR3 bases are TGTGCCAGCAGTCTCGGACACTTGAACACTGAAGCTTTCTTT.

This clone has ten or more counts. J is TRBJ2-5 and V is TRBV19; D is possibly TRBD1 or TRBD2 (5 bases each). The V end was cut by 5 bases, the J end by 5 bases, with 15 bases between. The CDR3 is made up of 14 amino acids. Germline V gives CDR1 LNHDA, CDR2 SQIVND (reference sequence). The CDR3 sequence is CASSPGAGWETQYF. Here the CDR3 DNA reads TGTGCCAGTAGTCCCGGGGCGGGCTGGGAGACCCAGTACTTC.

This clone was seen at least ten times. This chain uses TRBV20-1 with TRBJ2-1; D not certain. This CDR3 is 13 amino acids long. V was clipped by 2 bases and J by 3 bases, with 8 bases between them. The germline CDR1 and CDR2 sequences are DFQATT and SNEGSKA (reference sequence). The CDR3: CSARSPSYNEQFF. The CDR3 DNA sequence: TGCAGTGCTAGATCGCCTAGCTACAATGAGCAGTTCTTC.

Many counts were recorded for this clone. This chain joins TRBV20-1 and TRBJ1-4, with D unclear. V dropped 0 bases and J dropped 3 bases, with 14 bases sitting between them. The CDR3 is 16 residues long. Germline V gene lookup returns CDR1 DFQATT and CDR2 SNEGSKA (reference sequence). Written as DNA, the CDR3 is TGCAGTGCTAGAGATCCACAAGGACGTGCTAATGAAAAACTGTTTTTT. Protein sequence: CSARDPQGRANEKLFF.

This clone appeared a few times. The chain joins TRBV28 to TRBJ1-6; D uncertain. The CDR3 length is 13 residues. Looked up from germline, CDR1 is MDHEN and CDR2 is SYDVKM. V gave up 6 bases and J gave up 5 bases, with 8 bases separating them. The CDR3: CASRRQDNSPLHF. The DNA of the CDR3 is TGTGCCAGCAGGAGACAAGATAATTCACCCCTCCACTTT.

Remarks on this clone: A much larger clone lies a single base off, so this may be a read error. The rearrangement links TRBV5-1 to TRBJ2-7; D might be TRBD1 (5 bases). Germline CDR1 and CDR2: SGHRS and YFSETQ. The length of the CDR3 is 13 residues. The CDR3 spells CVSSLGQGDEQYF. CDR3 nucleotide sequence: TGCGTCAGCAGCTTGGGGCAAGGAGATGAGCAGTACTTC.

This clone was counted at least ten times. The chain is built from TRBV12-5 and TRBJ1-1; the D gene is possibly TRBD1 (6 bases). From germline, CDR1 is LGHNT and CDR2 FRNRAP. Trimming removed 2 bases at V and 2 bases at J, with 12 bases between. There are 15 residues in the CDR3. The DNA for the CDR3 is TGTGCTAGTGGTTTGATGACAGGACTAAACACTGAAGCTTTCTTT. Translation: CASGLMTGLNTEAFF. Using reference TRBV12-5 and TRBJ1-1 for the parts outside the CDR3, the full variable domain is DARVTQTPRHKVTEMGQEVTMRCQPILGHNTVFWYRQTMMQGLELLAYFRNRAPLDDSGMPKDRFSAEMPDATLATLKIQPSEPRDSAVYFCASGLMTGLNTEAFFGQGTRLTVV.

This clone was seen repeatedly, ten times or more. The chain joins TRBV9 to TRBJ1-5, with D tentatively TRBD1 (5 bases). Germline CDR1 SGDLS, CDR2 YYNGEE. The CDR3 extends over 14 amino acids. V dropped 2 bases and J dropped 7 bases, with 13 bases sitting between them. DNA of the CDR3: TGTGCCAGCAGCGTGGGAGCGGGGACGCAGCCCCAGCATTTT. Its protein product is CASSVGAGTQPQHF.

This clone has ten or more counts. This chain uses TRBV6-2 or TRBV6-3 with TRBJ2-1; the match to TRBD2 covers 14 bases. V dropped 8 bases and J dropped 1; count of bases not matched to a gene: 13. CDR1 is MNHEY, CDR2 SVGEGT, per germline. This CDR3 has 19 amino acids. The CDR3 nucleotides read TGTGCCAGCCTCCCCGGACTAGCGGGAGGAAAAGGGTCCTACAATGAGCAGTTCTTC. Its protein is CASLPGLAGGKGSYNEQFF.

This clone has at least ten counts. The rearrangement uses TRBV27 and TRBJ2-7; 11 bases map to TRBD2. Germline CDR1 and CDR2: MNHEY and SMNVEV (reference sequence). CDR3 length: 16 amino acids. Losses at the gene ends were 5 bases for V and 8 bases for J; bases not matched to a gene: 14. CDR3 DNA sequence: TGTGCCAGCAGTCGTGCTAGCGGGAGGACGAACTATAAGCAGTACTTC. It yields the protein CASSRASGRTNYKQYF.

This chain links TRBV6-1 with TRBJ2-3, with D unclear. There are 14 residues in the CDR3. The germline V gene has CDR1 MNHNS and CDR2 SASEGT. V was clipped by 7 bases and J by 4 bases, with 15 bases between them. The DNA for the CDR3 is TGTGCCAGCATTGTCGCAGGTGCCCCAGATACGCAGTATTTT. Protein product: CASIVAGAPDTQYF.

The sample holds many counts of this clone. The J gene is TRBJ2-4, the V gene TRBV28, with D uncertain. Between the trimmed V and J ends, which lost 5 bases and 0 bases, there was a span of 8 bases. Looked up from germline, CDR1 is MDHEN and CDR2 is SYDVKM. The CDR3 is 14 residues long. The CDR3 DNA reads TGTGCCAGCAGTGTTATACTAGCCAAAAACATTCAGTACTTC. It yields the protein CASSVILAKNIQYF.

This clone has only a few counts. A much larger clone sits a single nucleotide away, making a read error possible. The chain joins TRBV7-9 to TRBJ2-3; D is ambiguous. Trimming pared 6 bases from V and 2 bases from J, leaving 6 bases between. CDR3 length equals 12 residues. Germline lookup yields CDR1 SEHNR and CDR2 FQNEAQ (reference sequence). The CDR3 region is CASSYVTDTQYF. CDR3 coding DNA: TGTGCCAGCAGTTACGTCACAGATACGCAGTATTTT.

This clone was counted many times. The chain couples TRBV7-9 to TRBJ2-1, with 10 bases lining up with TRBD2. J was trimmed by 4 bases and V by 4 bases; bases with no gene match: 4. Germline V gene lookup returns CDR1 SEHNR and CDR2 FQNEAQ (reference sequence). The CDR3 runs to 15 residues. The CDR3 DNA sequence: TGTGCCAGCAGCTCCGGACTAGCGGTTTACAATGAGCAGTTCTTC. It specifies CASSSGLAVYNEQFF.